The 30 T cell receptor beta chains below all came from one sample that was sequenced in a study of OX40 agonist ivuxolimab in advanced cancers. TCRdb keeps only in-frame clones here, not all; method: immunoSEQ multiplex PCR. The sample lists about 37,000 clones; around 73% were seen once. The specimen comprised CD4+ or CD8+ T cells sorted from blood, sampled in a trial of the OX40 agonist ivuxolimab. The receptors here all came from an adult with an advanced solid tumor such as melanoma, head and neck, liver or kidney cancer.

V is TRBV4-2 and J is TRBJ2-1; 9 nucleotides align to TRBD2. The CDR3 spans 15 residues. V was pared by 4 bases and J by 5 bases, with 6 bases of the junction left unmatched. Germline V lookup: CDR1 LGHNA, CDR2 YNFKEQ. CDR3 nucleotide sequence: TGTGCCAGCAGCCGGAGACTAGCGGTTAACAATGAGCAGTTCTTC. Translated, it gives CASSRRLAVNNEQFF.

The V and J genes are TRBV7-2 and TRBJ2-3; no reliable D call. This CDR3 has 14 amino acids. The V end was cut by 1 base, the J end by 3 bases, with 8 bases between. Germline assignment: CDR1 SGHTA and CDR2 FQGNSA. The CDR3 DNA follows: TGTGCCAGCAGCTTAGATGGTGGGACAGATACGCAGTATTTT. Translating it yields CASSLDGGTDTQYF.

The V call is TRBV2, the J call TRBJ1-5; 7 positions agree with TRBD1. The germline V gene encodes CDR1 SNHLY and CDR2 FYNNEI. The CDR3 spans 14 residues. V gave up 6 bases and J gave up 5 bases; unmatched junction bases: 7. The DNA of the CDR3 is TGTGCCAGCAGGCTGGGACAGATTCATCAGCCCCAGCATTTT. Translation gives CASRLGQIHQPQHF. The variable domain in full, completed from reference TRBV2 and TRBJ1-5, reads EPEVTQTPSHQVTQMGQEVILRCVPISNHLYFYWYRQILGQKVEFLVSFYNNEISEKSEIFDDQFSVERPDGSNFTLKIRSTKLEDSAMYFCASRLGQIHQPQHFGDGTRLSIL.

The V gene is TRBV6-6, the J gene TRBJ1-1; 7 bases are shared with TRBD1. The J segment lost 2 bases and the V segment lost 6 bases, leaving 9 bases of the junction unmatched. The CDR3 contains 15 residues. Germline V gene data show CDR1 as MNHNY and CDR2 as SVGAGI (reference sequence). The CDR3 reads CASSIRQGSNTEAFF. The CDR3, as DNA: TGTGCCAGCAGCATAAGACAGGGTTCCAACACTGAAGCTTTCTTT.

This sequence joins TRBV5-1 and TRBJ2-3; 11 bases map to TRBD2. With 0 bases clipped from V and 3 bases from J, the junction kept 6 bases outside the gene matches. The germline CDR1 and CDR2 sequences are SGHRS and YFSETQ. The CDR3 length is 17 residues. The CDR3 DNA is TGCGCCAGCAGCTTGGGAACGACTAGCGGGATAACAGATACGCAGTATTTT. Its translation: CASSLGTTSGITDTQYF.

The sample holds a few counts of this clone. The rearrangement joins TRBV7-6 to TRBJ2-1; TRBD1 matches at 7 bases. The CDR3 sequence is 15 residues long. V lost 5 bases to trimming and J lost 8 bases; unmatched junction nucleotides: 12. Germline lookup yields CDR1 SGHVS and CDR2 FNYEAQ. For the CDR3, the DNA is TGTGCCAGCAGCCTAGACAGGGTTAATACAGATGAGCAGTTCTTC. Its protein product is CASSLDRVNTDEQFF.

This CDR3 reads CASGLALEAFF. The CDR3 coding sequence is TGTGCTAGTGGCCTCGCGCTTGAAGCTTTCTTT. The rearrangement links TRBV12-5 to TRBJ1-1, with D hard to call. The CDR3 totals 11 residues. V shed 6 bases and J shed 7 bases, with 9 bases lying between them. Germline V gene sequence: CDR1 LGHNT, CDR2 FRNRAP.

This chain uses TRBV5-1 with TRBJ2-7; 7 nucleotides align to TRBD1. CDR1 is SGHRS, CDR2 YFSETQ, per germline. The CDR3 extends over 13 amino acids. V lost 3 bases to trimming and J lost 5 bases; unmatched junction nucleotides: 5. The CDR3 is CASSWRRGNEQYF. The CDR3 DNA is TGCGCCAGCAGCTGGCGCAGGGGGAACGAGCAGTACTTC.

This chain joins TRBV28 and TRBJ1-5, with 7 bases identical to TRBD1. This CDR3 contains 15 residues. Trimming removed 3 bases from V and 2 bases from J; junction bases left unmatched: 4. Germline CDR1 is MDHEN and CDR2 is SYDVKM. CDR3 in amino acids: CASSFEDRRNQPQHF. CDR3 bases: TGTGCCAGCAGTTTTGAGGACAGGCGCAATCAGCCCCAGCATTTT.

The rearrangement links TRBV10-3 to TRBJ2-2; TRBD2 matches at 8 bases. Germline V gene lookup returns CDR1 ENHRY and CDR2 SYGVKD. J lost 2 bases, V lost 6 bases, and 5 bases had no gene match. This CDR3 contains 15 residues. CDR3 DNA sequence: TGTGCCATCAGGGGTAGCGGGGCAAACACCGGGGAGCTGTTTTTT. This sequence encodes CAIRGSGANTGELFF.

This clone was observed a handful of times. For the CDR3, the DNA is TGCGCCAGCAGCCAGGGTTTAGCGGCGCTGGGGAAAGTGGAGCAGTTCTTC. It specifies CASSQGLAALGKVEQFF. The chain recombines TRBV4-1 with TRBJ2-1; D is possibly TRBD2 (6 bases). This CDR3 contains 17 residues. V was clipped by 3 bases and J by 10 bases, with 25 bases between them. Germline CDR1 is MGHRA and CDR2 is YSYEKL.

This chain joins TRBV27 and TRBJ2-1; D is unresolved. The CDR3 has 15 residues. Looked up from germline, CDR1 is MNHEY and CDR2 is SMNVEV (reference sequence). V was cut by 0 bases and J by 8 bases, with 14 bases left in between. CDR3 sequence reads: CASSLSIFQSDEQFF. The CDR3 region has the DNA TGTGCCAGCAGTTTATCGATTTTCCAGTCTGATGAGCAGTTCTTC.

This clone was counted a few times. V gene TRBV2 combines with J gene TRBJ2-5, with 11 bases matching TRBD2. The CDR3 is 14 residues long. Looked up from germline, CDR1 is SNHLY and CDR2 is FYNNEI. V was pared by 6 bases and J by 2 bases, with 2 bases of the junction left unmatched. The CDR3 reads CASRGTSGQETQYF. The CDR3 region has the DNA TGTGCCAGCAGGGGGACTAGCGGACAAGAGACCCAGTACTTC.

The V call is TRBV7-3, the J call TRBJ2-3; D call uncertain. This CDR3 contains 13 residues. V was trimmed by 4 bases and J by 6 bases, leaving 11 bases between them. Germline loops: CDR1 SGHTA, CDR2 FQGTGA. CDR3 nucleotides: TGTGCCAGCAGCTCTTCACCGTCCGATACGCAGTATTTT. It is translated as CASSSSPSDTQYF.

CDR3 residues: CASSRQETQYF. The CDR3 nucleotides read TGTGCCAGCAGTCGTCAAGAGACCCAGTACTTC. The V gene is TRBV5-6, the J gene TRBJ2-5; unclear D gene. V dropped 5 bases and J dropped 2 bases, with 4 bases sitting between them. Germline CDR1 is SGHDT and CDR2 is YYEEEE. CDR3 size: 11 residues.

The chain carries TRBV9 and TRBJ2-7; weak D call: TRBD2 (5 bases). The germline V gene has CDR1 SGDLS and CDR2 YYNGEE. This CDR3 contains 15 residues. V was shortened by 0 bases and J by 0 bases, with 10 bases between the two germline ends. The CDR3 here is CASSVAAGLSYEQYF. The CDR3 DNA follows: TGTGCCAGCAGCGTAGCTGCGGGCCTCTCCTACGAGCAGTACTTC.

The rearrangement joins TRBV7-9 to TRBJ1-1; no reliable D call. Germline-derived CDR1 and CDR2 are SEHNR and FQNEAQ (reference sequence). With 2 bases removed from V and 6 bases from J, the gap between germline ends came to 7 bases. The CDR3 extends over 12 amino acids. The CDR3 sequence is CASSLRTAEAFF. The DNA for the CDR3 is TGTGCCAGCAGCTTAAGAACGGCTGAAGCTTTCTTT.

The V call is TRBV5-4, the J call TRBJ2-3, with a weak D call TRBD1 (6 bases). V was clipped by 3 bases and J by 0 bases, with 17 bases between them. The CDR3 contains 17 residues. Germline CDR1 reads SGHNT; CDR2 reads YYREEE (reference sequence). The CDR3 spells CASSSGLGTTSTDTQYF. CDR3 nucleotides: TGTGCCAGCAGCTCCGGCCTCGGGACAACTAGCACAGATACGCAGTATTTT.

The chain has TRBV29-1 and TRBJ2-7; perhaps TRBD1 as D (6 bases). The CDR3 consists of 15 residues. Germline V gives CDR1 SQVTM, CDR2 ANQGSEA. With 7 bases removed from V and 0 bases from J, the gap between germline ends came to 19 bases. CDR3 in amino acids: CSAQRTAQSSYEQYF. In DNA form, the CDR3 reads TGCAGCGCTCAAAGGACAGCCCAGAGCTCCTACGAGCAGTACTTC.

V usage is TRBV28 and J usage is TRBJ2-7; D not certain. V lost 4 bases and J 6 bases, leaving 13 bases between the germline ends. Per germline, CDR1 MDHEN and CDR2 SYDVKM. The CDR3 length is 13 residues. Written as DNA, the CDR3 is TGTGCCAGCAGTTACGGCCAAGGCGGCGAGCAGTACTTC. Its protein product is CASSYGQGGEQYF. The full variable domain, rest sourced from reference TRBV28 and TRBJ2-7, is DVKVTQSSRYLVKRTGEKVFLECVQDMDHENMFWYRQDPGLGLRLIYFSYDVKMKEKGDIPEGYSVSREKKERFSLILESASTNQTSMYLCASSYGQGGEQYFGPGTRLTVT.

The V call is TRBV10-3, the J call TRBJ1-1; D is undetermined. CDR1 is ENHRY and CDR2 is SYGVKD in the germline V gene. CDR3 length equals 12 residues. V lost 10 bases and J 1 base, leaving 10 bases between the germline ends. The CDR3 reads CASSDRNTEAFF. CDR3 in DNA: TGTGCCAGCTCCGACCGGAACACTGAAGCTTTCTTT.

The chain is built from TRBV9 and TRBJ2-3; TRBD2 matches at 8 bases. Trimming cost V 7 bases and J 3 bases; bases outside gene matches: 7. The germline gives CDR1 SGDLS, CDR2 YYNGEE. CDR3 length equals 14 residues. The CDR3 region has the DNA TGTGCCAGCCACCCCGGGGGGGGTACAGATACGCAGTATTTT. Residues: CASHPGGGTDTQYF.

This chain links TRBV30 with TRBJ1-2, with TRBD1 matching over 7 bases. This CDR3 has 14 amino acids. From germline, CDR1 is GTSNPN and CDR2 SVGIG (reference sequence). After removal of 4 bases from V and 4 bases from J, the junction contained 9 bases not matched to a gene. The CDR3 protein is CAWKKTGIPYGYTF. Written as DNA, the CDR3 is TGTGCCTGGAAAAAGACAGGGATCCCCTATGGCTACACCTTC.

This clone was counted a few times. The gene calls are TRBV29-1 and TRBJ2-5, with D possibly being TRBD1 (5 bases). Germline CDR1 and CDR2: SQVTM and ANQGSEA. The CDR3 sequence is 14 residues long. Trimming left V 2 bases short and J 0 bases short, with 10 bases between. CDR3 in DNA: TGCAGCGTTGAAACAGACAGATACCAAGAGACCCAGTACTTC. It yields the protein CSVETDRYQETQYF.

The chain employs TRBV27 and TRBJ2-5; D not resolved. Germline values: CDR1 MNHEY, CDR2 SMNVEV (reference sequence). This CDR3 is 14 amino acids long. V lost 3 bases, J lost 5 bases, and 13 bases lay in between. The DNA of the CDR3 is TGTGCCAGCAGTTTGGGTATGCCTGGGGAGACCCAGTACTTC. The encoded protein is CASSLGMPGETQYF.

The V and J genes are TRBV7-2 and TRBJ2-7, with 13 nucleotides matching TRBD2. Germline CDR1 reads SGHTA; CDR2 reads FQGNSA. This CDR3 has 15 residues. Trimming at V came to 5 bases and at J to 2 bases, leaving 3 bases not matched to a gene. This CDR3 is CASSELAGGPYEQYF. The CDR3 DNA sequence: TGTGCCAGCAGCGAACTAGCGGGGGGGCCCTACGAGCAGTACTTC.

The chain uses TRBV18 and TRBJ1-1; D is ambiguous. Trimming cost V 6 bases and J 3 bases, with 14 bases left between them. Germline V gene lookup returns CDR1 KGHSH and CDR2 LQKENI. CDR3 size: 14 residues. The CDR3 nucleotides read TGTGCCAGCTCCCCCGGTCCAGGCGACACTGAAGCTTTCTTT. Its protein is CASSPGPGDTEAFF.

The chain carries TRBV4-1 and TRBJ1-5; tentative D call: TRBD1 (6 bases). The CDR3 consists of 15 residues. V lost 3 bases, J lost 4 bases, and 13 bases lay in between. Germline CDR1 MGHRA, CDR2 YSYEKL. CDR3 nucleotide sequence: TGCGCCAGCAGCCAGGGGGGCAGGGAAAATCAGCCCCAGCATTTT. Protein product: CASSQGGRENQPQHF.

The chain employs TRBV7-2 and TRBJ2-7; 9 bases line up with TRBD1. The J segment lost 2 bases and the V segment lost 5 bases, leaving 4 bases of the junction unmatched. Germline-derived CDR1 and CDR2 are SGHTA and FQGNSA. CDR3 length: 14 amino acids. CDR3 loop: CASSPRQGAYEQYF. CDR3 bases: TGTGCCAGCAGCCCGAGACAGGGGGCCTACGAGCAGTACTTC.

This rearrangement joins TRBV6-6 to TRBJ2-2; no clear D gene. The V gene lost 1 base and the J gene lost 1 base, with 4 bases spanning the gap. CDR1 MNHNY and CDR2 SVGAGI come from the germline V gene (reference sequence). CDR3 length: 14 amino acids. The CDR3 region is CASSYFQNTGELFF. The CDR3 region has the DNA TGTGCCAGCAGTTACTTTCAGAACACCGGGGAGCTGTTTTTT.